This is a list of T cell receptor beta chains from one sample in a study of cytotoxic CD8 clonotypes in ibrutinib-treated CLL. Generated by immunoSEQ multiplex PCR, the TCRdb table keeps only in-frame clones and is missing some. The repertoire has approximately 170,000 clones, nearly 90% of them found once; the top ten carry about 3%. The sequenced sample was PBMCs, obtained at disease progression, from a patient treated with ibrutinib. These receptors were obtained from a human donor with chronic lymphocytic leukemia. CDR3s include the opening cysteine and the closing phenylalanine or tryptophan. Fields, in order: CDR3 length, J gene, D gene, clone size, V gene, CDR3 protein, CDR3 DNA. A D gene is named only where the DNA matches it firmly. The size entry is marked missing in some rows and otherwise reads once, few, many or a size class.

length: 15
J: TRBJ1-1
D: -
size: -
V: TRBV7-9
CDR3: CASSLIGGMNTEAFF
DNA: TGTGCCAGCAGCTTAATCGGGGGCATGAACACTGAAGCTTTCTTT

length: 14
J: TRBJ2-7
D: -
size: -
V: TRBV7-7
CDR3: CASSPDHRGGEQYF
DNA: TGTGCCAGCAGCCCAGATCATAGGGGGGGCGAGCAGTACTTC

length: 18
J: TRBJ2-2
D: TRBD1
size: -
V: TRBV27
CDR3: CASRGGSPGQGSTGELFF
DNA: TGTGCCAGCAGAGGGGGAAGCCCGGGACAGGGGTCCACCGGGGAGCTGTTTTTT

length: 15
J: TRBJ2-3
D: TRBD1
size: once
V: TRBV7-9
CDR3: CASSRAGTGADTQYF
DNA: TGTGCCAGCAGCCGCGCGGGGACAGGGGCAGATACGCAGTATTTT

length: 15
J: TRBJ2-2
D: -
size: -
V: TRBV18
CDR3: CASSPGTVNTGELFF
DNA: TGTGCCAGCTCACCCGGGACGGTGAACACCGGGGAGCTGTTTTTT

length: 16
J: TRBJ2-5
D: TRBD2
size: -
V: TRBV9
CDR3: CASSDTSGRLQETQYF
DNA: TGTGCCAGCAGCGACACTAGCGGGAGGTTGCAAGAGACCCAGTACTTC

length: 14
J: TRBJ2-5
D: -
size: once
V: TRBV5-1
CDR3: CASSSRRSEETQYF
DNA: TGCGCCAGCAGCTCGCGGCGGTCAGAAGAGACCCAGTACTTC

length: 13
J: TRBJ2-7
D: TRBD2
size: -
V: TRBV27
CDR3: CASSLGGGYEQYF
DNA: TGTGCCAGCAGTTTAGGGGGGGGTTACGAGCAGTACTTC

length: 15
J: TRBJ1-1
D: -
size: -
V: TRBV6-1
CDR3: CASSEEGGRGTEAFF
DNA: TGTGCCAGCAGTGAAGAGGGGGGGCGCGGCACTGAAGCTTTCTTT

length: 11
J: TRBJ1-2
D: -
size: -
V: TRBV28
CDR3: CASRQNYGYTF
DNA: TGTGCCAGCAGACAAAACTATGGCTACACCTTC

length: 17
J: TRBJ1-5
D: TRBD1
size: -
V: TRBV15
CDR3: CATRGQGGYRSNQPQHF
DNA: TGTGCCACGAGAGGACAGGGGGGATACAGAAGCAATCAGCCCCAGCATTTT

length: 13
J: TRBJ1-1
D: -
size: once
V: TRBV6-5
CDR3: CASSRGGETEAFF
DNA: TGTGCCAGCAGCAGAGGGGGGGAAACTGAAGCTTTCTTT

length: 14
J: TRBJ2-7
D: -
size: -
V: TRBV19
CDR3: CASSIRGRVYEQYF
DNA: TGTGCCAGTAGCATACGTGGCAGAGTCTACGAGCAGTACTTC

length: 14
J: TRBJ2-1
D: -
size: -
V: TRBV19
CDR3: CASSPRRVYNEQFF
DNA: TGTGCCAGTAGTCCTAGGAGGGTTTACAATGAGCAGTTCTTC

length: 15
J: TRBJ2-7
D: -
size: -
V: TRBV4-1
CDR3: CASSQGGHWPYEQYF
DNA: TGCGCCAGCAGCCAAGGTGGCCATTGGCCCTACGAGCAGTACTTC

length: 15
J: TRBJ1-1
D: -
size: -
V: TRBV7-2
CDR3: CASSLLAKVNTEAFF
DNA: TGTGCCAGCAGCTTATTAGCTAAAGTGAACACTGAAGCTTTCTTT

length: 16
J: TRBJ2-2
D: -
size: -
V: TRBV18
CDR3: CASSLVDQGLTGELFF
DNA: TGTGCCAGCTCACTCGTCGATCAGGGCCTAACCGGGGAGCTGTTTTTT

length: 12
J: TRBJ1-2
D: -
size: -
V: TRBV4-3
CDR3: CASSHLDYGYTF
DNA: TGCGCCAGCAGCCATCTAGACTATGGCTACACCTTC

length: 17
J: TRBJ2-3
D: -
size: -
V: TRBV4-2
CDR3: CASNHQSGGKLTDTQYF
DNA: TGTGCCAGCAACCACCAGAGCGGTGGGAAATTAACAGATACGCAGTATTTT

length: 14
J: TRBJ2-1
D: -
size: once
V: TRBV5-8
CDR3: CASSSGVALNEQFF
DNA: TGTGCCAGCAGCTCAGGGGTCGCTTTAAATGAGCAGTTCTTC

length: 12
J: TRBJ2-5
D: -
size: -
V: TRBV7-3
CDR3: CASSFFTQTQYF
DNA: TGTGCCAGCAGCTTTTTCACGCAGACCCAGTACTTC

length: 15
J: TRBJ2-7
D: TRBD1
size: -
V: TRBV6-5
CDR3: CASSPRTGTGSEQYF
DNA: TGTGCCAGCAGCCCGCGGACAGGGACGGGGTCCGAGCAGTACTTC

length: 13
J: TRBJ2-5
D: -
size: -
V: TRBV18
CDR3: CASSLQGQETQYF
DNA: TGTGCCAGCTCACTACAGGGACAAGAGACCCAGTACTTC

length: 15
J: TRBJ2-3
D: -
size: -
V: TRBV2
CDR3: CASSERGPSTDTQYF
DNA: TGTGCCAGCAGTGAACGGGGACCCAGCACAGATACGCAGTATTTT

length: 12
J: TRBJ1-1
D: -
size: -
V: TRBV10-1
CDR3: CASSHWNTEAFF
DNA: TGCGCCAGCAGTCATTGGAACACTGAAGCTTTCTTT

length: 14
J: TRBJ1-1
D: TRBD1
size: -
V: TRBV6-6
CDR3: CASSLPKQGFGAFF
DNA: TGTGCCAGCAGTTTACCAAAACAGGGGTTTGGAGCTTTCTTT

length: 15
J: TRBJ2-7
D: TRBD2
size: -
V: TRBV15
CDR3: CATSREGLAVNEQYF
DNA: TGTGCCACCAGCAGAGAGGGACTAGCAGTTAACGAGCAGTACTTC

length: 15
J: TRBJ2-1
D: -
size: -
V: TRBV10-1
CDR3: CASSNTIKGPNEQFF
DNA: TGCGCCAGCAGTAATACGATCAAGGGCCCCAATGAGCAGTTCTTC

length: 14
J: TRBJ1-1
D: TRBD1
size: few
V: TRBV6-5
CDR3: CASSSGQGDTEAFF
DNA: TGTGCCAGCAGTAGCGGACAGGGGGACACTGAAGCTTTCTTT

length: 15
J: TRBJ2-2
D: TRBD1
size: -
V: TRBV30
CDR3: CACSVGQGRAGELFF
DNA: TGTGCCTGCTCCGTGGGACAGGGGCGGGCCGGGGAGCTGTTTTTT

length: 15
J: TRBJ1-2
D: -
size: -
V: TRBV5-6
CDR3: CASSSLPGGEYGYTF
DNA: TGTGCCAGCAGCTCGCTTCCCGGGGGGGAATATGGCTACACCTTC

length: 17
J: TRBJ2-7
D: TRBD2
size: -
V: TRBV19
CDR3: CASSIGTSGRYIYEQYF
DNA: TGTGCCAGTAGTATAGGAACTAGCGGGAGGTATATCTACGAGCAGTACTTC

length: 15
J: TRBJ1-2
D: TRBD1
size: -
V: TRBV27
CDR3: CASSLSQGQIYGYTF
DNA: TGTGCCAGCAGTTTATCACAGGGACAGATCTATGGCTACACCTTC